Below, 5 T cell receptor beta chains from the same sample are listed, as sequenced in a study of cytomegalovirus exposure and HLA in healthy donors. The study ran its PCR with 60 Vbeta and 13 Jbeta primers. Profiling relied on immunoSEQ multiplex PCR, and the TCRdb table lists in-frame clones only, not all of them. Among around 300,000 clones listed, 65% to 85% were seen once. Sequencing was done on a sample of PBMCs. These TCRs come from a female donor in good health and CMV-seronegative.

The chain carries TRBV6-1 and TRBJ1-2, with D possibly TRBD1 on 5 matching bases. Germline loops: CDR1 MNHNS, CDR2 SASEGT. Trimming removed 6 bases at V and 8 bases at J, with 13 bases between. The length of the CDR3 is 12 residues. The CDR3 DNA is TGTGCCAGCAGCGAGTGGGGGGGAGGCTACACCTTC. The encoded protein is CASSEWGGGYTF.

The chain employs TRBV29-1 and TRBJ1-1; the D is unclear. The CDR3 is 12 amino acids. Trimming cost V 7 bases and J 0 bases, with 9 bases left between them. Germline V gives CDR1 SQVTM, CDR2 ANQGSEA. CDR3: CSGSDMNTEAFF. The CDR3 DNA reads as TGCAGCGGATCTGACATGAACACTGAAGCTTTCTTT.

This clone was seen only a few times. The rearrangement joins TRBV10-1 to TRBJ2-1, with TRBD2 as a possible D gene (5 bases). This CDR3 is 13 amino acids long. Trimming cost V 2 bases and J 7 bases, with 9 bases left between them. Germline CDR1 and CDR2: WNHNN and SYGVQD (reference sequence). This CDR3 is CASSEAAVNEQFF. In nucleotides, the CDR3 is TGCGCCAGCAGTGAGGCAGCGGTTAATGAGCAGTTCTTC.

V usage is TRBV9 and J usage is TRBJ2-5; 11 bases are a match to TRBD1. CDR3 length: 17 amino acids. The V and J ends lost 3 bases and 4 bases, in that order; junction bases with no gene match: 11. The germline V gene has CDR1 SGDLS and CDR2 YYNGEE. The DNA of the CDR3 is TGTGCCAGCAGCGCCAGGACAGGGGGCGTGATTGGAGAGACCCAGTACTTC. Encoded protein: CASSARTGGVIGETQYF.

This clone has only a few counts. The rearrangement links TRBV7-9 to TRBJ1-5; no firm D call. The CDR3 totals 15 residues. Germline-derived CDR1 and CDR2 are SEHNR and FQNEAQ (reference sequence). The V end was cut by 5 bases, the J end by 3 bases, with 14 bases between. CDR3 sequence: CASSTDEGLNQPQHF. CDR3 coding DNA: TGTGCCAGCAGCACGGATGAGGGCCTCAATCAGCCCCAGCATTTT.